The clone carrying this T cell receptor (beta chain) was detected ten times or more. The record originates from a study of early T cells in non-severe SARS-CoV-2 infection. About the study: Sequencing used unsorted whole-blood bulk RNA, so chains lack pairing.

The library protocol tagged individual cDNA molecules with unique molecular identifiers. TCRdb itself ran the 5' RACE reads through MiXCR, one entry per CDR3 protein. The table includes around 76,000 distinct CDR3 sequences, 10% to 15% detected once. There are 15 residues in the CDR3. Germline CDR1 LGHDT, CDR2 YNNKEL (reference sequence). V shed 4 bases and J 1 base; nucleotides not matched to a gene: 7. The chain uses TRBV3-1 and TRBJ2-7; 7 bases map to TRBD2. The sequenced material came from whole blood. This TCR was sampled from an adult who was a healthcare worker with PCR-confirmed SARS-CoV-2 infection or an uninfected control (not recorded which). CDR3 sequence reads: CASSPLVAGSYEQYF. The DNA for the CDR3 is TGTGCCAGCAGCCCCCTGGTAGCGGGTTCCTACGAGCAGTACTTC.